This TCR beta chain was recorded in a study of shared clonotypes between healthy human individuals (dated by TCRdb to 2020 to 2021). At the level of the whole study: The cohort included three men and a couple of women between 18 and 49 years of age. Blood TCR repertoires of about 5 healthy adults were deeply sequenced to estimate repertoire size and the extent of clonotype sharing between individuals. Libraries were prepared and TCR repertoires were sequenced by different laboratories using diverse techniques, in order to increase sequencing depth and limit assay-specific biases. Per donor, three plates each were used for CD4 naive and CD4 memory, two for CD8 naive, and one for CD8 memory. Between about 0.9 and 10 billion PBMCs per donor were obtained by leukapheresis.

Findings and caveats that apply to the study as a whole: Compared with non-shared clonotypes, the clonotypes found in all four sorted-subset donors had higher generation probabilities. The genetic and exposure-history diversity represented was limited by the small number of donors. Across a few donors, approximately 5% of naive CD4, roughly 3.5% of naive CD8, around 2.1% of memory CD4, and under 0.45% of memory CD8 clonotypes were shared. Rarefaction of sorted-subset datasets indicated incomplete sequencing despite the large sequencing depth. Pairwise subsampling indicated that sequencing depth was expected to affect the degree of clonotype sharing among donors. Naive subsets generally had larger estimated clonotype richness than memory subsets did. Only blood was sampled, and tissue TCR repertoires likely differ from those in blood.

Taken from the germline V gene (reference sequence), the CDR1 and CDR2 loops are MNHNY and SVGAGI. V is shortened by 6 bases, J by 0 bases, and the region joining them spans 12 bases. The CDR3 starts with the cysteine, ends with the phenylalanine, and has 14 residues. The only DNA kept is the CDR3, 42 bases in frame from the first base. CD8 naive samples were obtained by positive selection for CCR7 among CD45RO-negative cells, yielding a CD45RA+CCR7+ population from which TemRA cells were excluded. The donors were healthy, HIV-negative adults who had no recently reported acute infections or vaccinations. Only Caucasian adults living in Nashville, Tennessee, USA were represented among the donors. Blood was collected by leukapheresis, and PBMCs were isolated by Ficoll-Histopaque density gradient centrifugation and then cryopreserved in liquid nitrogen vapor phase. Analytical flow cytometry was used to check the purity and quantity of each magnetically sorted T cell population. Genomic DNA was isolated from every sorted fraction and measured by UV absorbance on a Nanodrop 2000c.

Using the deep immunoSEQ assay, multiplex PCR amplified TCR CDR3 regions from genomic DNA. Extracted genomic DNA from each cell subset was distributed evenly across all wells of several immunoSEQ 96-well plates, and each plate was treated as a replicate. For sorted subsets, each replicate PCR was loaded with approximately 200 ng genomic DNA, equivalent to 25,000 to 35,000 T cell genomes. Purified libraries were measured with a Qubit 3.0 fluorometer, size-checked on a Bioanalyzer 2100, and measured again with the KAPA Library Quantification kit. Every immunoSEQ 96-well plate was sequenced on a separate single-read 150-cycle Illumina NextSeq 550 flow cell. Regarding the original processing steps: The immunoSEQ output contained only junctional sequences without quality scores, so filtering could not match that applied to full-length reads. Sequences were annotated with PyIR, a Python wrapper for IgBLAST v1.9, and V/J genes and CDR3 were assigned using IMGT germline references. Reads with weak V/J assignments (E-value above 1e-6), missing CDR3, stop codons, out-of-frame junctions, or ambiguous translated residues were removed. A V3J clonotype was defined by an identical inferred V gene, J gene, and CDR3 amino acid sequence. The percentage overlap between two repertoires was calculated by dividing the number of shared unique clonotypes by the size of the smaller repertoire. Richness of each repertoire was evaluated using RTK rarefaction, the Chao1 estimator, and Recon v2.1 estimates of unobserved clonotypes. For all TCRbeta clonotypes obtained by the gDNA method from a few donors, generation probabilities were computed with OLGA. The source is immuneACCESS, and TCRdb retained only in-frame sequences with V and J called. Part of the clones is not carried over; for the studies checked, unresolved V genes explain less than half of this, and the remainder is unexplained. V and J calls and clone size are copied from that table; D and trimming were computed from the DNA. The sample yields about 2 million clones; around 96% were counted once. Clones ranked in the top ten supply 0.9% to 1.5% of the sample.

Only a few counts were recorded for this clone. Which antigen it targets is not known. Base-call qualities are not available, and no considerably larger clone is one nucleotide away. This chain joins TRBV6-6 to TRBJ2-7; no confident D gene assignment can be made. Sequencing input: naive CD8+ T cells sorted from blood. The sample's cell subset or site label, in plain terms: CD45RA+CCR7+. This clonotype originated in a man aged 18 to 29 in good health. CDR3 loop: CASRPPGSSYEQYF. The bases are TGTGCCAGCAGGCCCCCGGGTAGCTCCTACGAGCAGTACTTC.